This T cell receptor beta chain was retrieved from a study of OX40 agonist ivuxolimab in advanced cancers. Across the whole study: Partial responses were seen in three patients, one with hepatocellular carcinoma and two with cutaneous melanoma.

Sequencing used immunoSEQ multiplex PCR; TCRdb keeps in-frame clones, though not all of them. The data contain tens of thousands of clones, around 90% of them seen just once; the ten biggest clones take up 4.5% to 5.5%. The V segment lost 6 bases and the J segment 1 base; nucleotides outside the gene matches: 0. The CDR3 runs to 14 residues. The germline gives CDR1 MNHEY, CDR2 SVGAGI. The source was CD4+ or CD8+ T cells sorted from blood, collected in a trial of the OX40 agonist ivuxolimab. The chain employs TRBV6-5 and TRBJ2-3; 11 nucleotides align to TRBD2. The clonotype comes from an adult with an advanced solid tumor such as melanoma, head and neck, liver or kidney cancer. The chain's CDR3 is CASRTSGGTDTQYF. The CDR3 coding sequence is TGTGCCAGCAGGACTAGCGGGGGCACAGATACGCAGTATTTT.